This TCR beta chain was recorded in a study of tumor-infiltrating lymphocytes in primary liver carcinoma. Turning to the study itself: Roughly 3.5 to 8 million productive TCRbeta reads were obtained per sample, with similar numbers across tissue types.

Making TCR beta cDNA involved roughly 0.55 ug total RNA and a constant-region primer. ARM-PCR was slightly modified, and three nested multiplex PCR rounds with it gave rise to the TCR beta libraries. Both of the initial two PCR rounds ran for nine to ten cycles and employed TRBV1-TRBV30 forward primers alongside a C-beta reverse primer. A single record per CDR3 protein comes from TCRdb applying MiXCR to the multiplex PCR reads. This table has about 100,000 distinct CDR3 sequences, less than 75% appearing once. RNA and DNA were co-extracted from 20-30 mg of unsorted bulk tissue. Patients carried chronic HBV infection without prior treatment. There are a few counts of this clonotype. V trimming: 4 bases; J trimming: 1 base; junction bases outside the gene matches: 2. Germline V gene lookup returns CDR1 ENHRY and CDR2 SYGVKD. This CDR3 comprises 14 residues.

The sequenced sample consisted of tumor-adjacent normal liver tissue. V and J are TRBV10-3 and TRBJ2-7; 9 bases are a match to TRBD2. This sequence was found in a man between 40 and 49 years old with primary liver carcinoma and hepatitis B virus infection. CDR3 loop: CAISASGTSYEQYF. CDR3 DNA: TGTGCCATCAGTGCTAGCGGGACGTCCTACGAGCAGTACTTC.